These T cell receptor beta chains were read from a single sample in a study of blood T cell repertoires in COVID-19. Using immunoSEQ multiplex PCR, the repertoire was profiled, and TCRdb retains in-frame clones only, with some absent. The sample consists of some 150,000 clones, more than 70% of them appearing once. Sequenced sample: peripheral blood. Every receptor here comes from a man between 60 and 75 years old with acute or convalescent COVID-19. The conserved cysteine and the conserved F or W are not part of the CDR3 here.

v_gene	j_gene	CDR3aa
TRBV12-5	TRBJ1-3	ASGLGQVGNTIY
TRBV19	TRBJ2-1	ASSISGVNEQF
TRBV9	TRBJ1-2	ASSRTGEYYGYT
TRBV24-1	TRBJ2-3	ATSTSGGTTDTQY
TRBV6-6	TRBJ1-1	ASSYIGGSAEAF
TRBV30	TRBJ1-2	AWSVYGQGVLSVGYT
TRBV30	TRBJ2-2	AWRAGNTGELF
TRBV5-5	TRBJ1-5	ASSLGQGVQPQH
TRBV15	TRBJ2-3	AVQGAIIDTQY
TRBV2	TRBJ2-1	ASSGERGAAGEQF
TRBV6-5	TRBJ1-5	ASRSGNNQPQH
TRBV19	TRBJ1-2	ASSIRQGDPGYT
TRBV21-1	TRBJ2-7	ASSKWKQSPNYEQY
TRBV5-4	TRBJ2-7	ASSSPRDSYEQY
TRBV10-1	TRBJ1-1	ASSDRIRQGNTEAF
TRBV4-1	TRBJ1-5	ASSLGVTWGQNNQPQH
TRBV6-5	TRBJ2-3	ASRKSTSTDTQY
TRBV9	TRBJ2-2	ASSVGPGNTGELF
TRBV6-1	TRBJ1-2	ASSEGQGDYGYT
TRBV30	TRBJ1-1	AWSVLPGEGNTEAF
TRBV2	TRBJ2-7	ASSEGTGGHEQY
TRBV19	TRBJ1-2	ASSIPPGQGRALDYGYT
TRBV12-5	TRBJ1-6	ASGLVTYIRTGNNSPLH
TRBV6-5	TRBJ1-6	ASSFRDTYNSPLH
TRBV2	TRBJ1-2	ASSDPGGGYGYT
TRBV7-9	TRBJ1-1	ASSHPGQGTEAF
TRBV5-6	TRBJ1-1	ASSPNLRNTEAF
TRBV2	TRBJ1-2	ASSEGTGDYGYT
TRBV2	TRBJ1-6	ASSREGNSPLH
TRBV18	TRBJ1-2	ASSRESNRPDGYT
TRBV5-1	TRBJ1-1	ASSYDRAETF
TRBV7-9	TRBJ2-1	ASSPGQGARNEQF
TRBV6-1	TRBJ2-1	ASSDLGGSNEQF
TRBV5-1	TRBJ2-1	ATAVGLPPNEQF
TRBV18	TRBJ1-5	ASSPGLGDNQPQH
TRBV15	TRBJ1-6	ATSRQGSSPLH
TRBV7-2	TRBJ1-1	ASSLGLIGGVEAF
TRBV3-1/TRBV3-2	TRBJ2-1	ASSQGTGVSSYNEQF
TRBV2	TRBJ1-5	ASRKGQGGNQPQH
TRBV7-2	TRBJ2-2	ASSSRGTGELF
TRBV5-1	TRBJ2-7	ASSLAERGLAGTRHYEQY
TRBV5-1	TRBJ1-2	ASSYTGTFLNYT
TRBV19	TRBJ1-5	ASSIKGADNQPQH
TRBV5-8	TRBJ2-1	ASSLGLAVNEQF
TRBV27	TRBJ1-4	ASSLKPHWEKLF
TRBV7-9	TRBJ2-7	ASRSSWGYSYEQY
TRBV27	TRBJ2-2	ASSPGPGTGFGIAGELF
TRBV30	TRBJ1-5	AWSESRTGKGKPQH
TRBV24-1	TRBJ2-3	ATSPLRGGTSGTDTQY
TRBV27	TRBJ2-3	ASSLRGQGSPDTQY
TRBV13	TRBJ2-3	ASSSGQGPFNTQY
TRBV5-4	TRBJ2-3	ASSPPVTGGSETQY
TRBV27	TRBJ2-6	ASSLLRNSGANVLT
TRBV5-5	TRBJ2-3	ASRIAGGPIDTQY